The text below deals with one T cell receptor (beta chain). Its antigen is still unknown. Germline V CDR1 and CDR2: SGDLS, YYNGEE. CDR3 size: 16 residues. Between the trimmed V and J ends, which lost 1 base and 1 base, there was a span of 14 bases. These data are taken from a study of cytomegalovirus exposure and HLA in healthy donors. This PCR relied on a set of 60 Vbeta primers and 13 Jbeta primers. Method: immunoSEQ multiplex PCR; TCRdb's copy keeps in-frame clones and lacks some. There are about 240,000 clones in the sample; around 81% occur only once, and 8% lies in the top ten. General study results and limits: Several of the most significant clusters appeared, in a later analysis, to be linked to common viral pathogens. Roughly uniform sequencing depth across donors was assumed, possibly incorrectly. A prior analysis recorded that most TCR beta V segments were productive about 87% or about 30% of the time. Available immune exposure information was restricted to CMV serostatus only.

The gene calls are TRBV9 and TRBJ1-1; D unclear. The TCR was taken from a woman aged 60-75 years in good health and CMV-seropositive. The sample comprised PBMCs. For the CDR3, the DNA is TGTGCCAGCAGCGTAAGTGCGGTGCTGGAGAACACTGAAGCTTTCTTT. It codes for CASSVSAVLENTEAFF.